This entry concerns a single T cell receptor beta chain. Sequencing used immunoSEQ multiplex PCR; TCRdb keeps in-frame clones, though not all of them. The sample holds tens of thousands of clones; around 90% are singletons and the top ten take 0.4% to 0.5%. The CDR3 is 15 residues long. CDR1 and CDR2 from the germline V gene are MDHEN and SYDVKM. V shed 5 bases and J shed 0 bases, with 14 bases lying between them. The source of the sample is a study of technical replicates of blood from a handful of donors. The J gene is TRBJ2-7, the V gene TRBV28; tentatively, D is TRBD2 (6 bases). The sequence was obtained from a human donor in good health. The sample consisted of T cells isolated from PBMCs. The CDR3 coding sequence is TGTGCCAGCAGTCCCCCGGGACTGGTCTCCTACGAGCAGTACTTC. Amino acids: CASSPPGLVSYEQYF. Based on the CDR3 plus reference TRBV28 and TRBJ2-7, the full variable domain is DVKVTQSSRYLVKRTGEKVFLECVQDMDHENMFWYRQDPGLGLRLIYFSYDVKMKEKGDIPEGYSVSREKKERFSLILESASTNQTSMYLCASSPPGLVSYEQYFGPGTRLTVT.